The T cell receptor beta chain under discussion was sequenced for a study of identical twins. V was shortened by 2 bases and J by 1 base, with 12 bases between the two germline ends. CDR1 MNHEY and CDR2 SVGEGT come from the germline V gene. The CDR3 sequence is 15 residues long. TCRdb reprocessed the 5' RACE reads with MiXCR, giving one entry per CDR3 protein. Of 500,000 to 550,000 distinct CDR3 sequences in the sample, about 20% were seen once. These sequences were also reported in another study, on T cells expressing NK-cell markers.

This chain joins TRBV6-2 or TRBV6-3 and TRBJ2-7, with D unclear. The sample consisted of CD4+ T cells sorted from blood. The TCR was taken from a woman under 30 in good health. The chain's CDR3 is CASSYEPPRSYEQYF. The CDR3 nucleotides read TGTGCCAGCAGTTACGAGCCTCCCAGGTCCTACGAGCAGTACTTC.